This T cell receptor (beta chain) was obtained from a study of blood T cell repertoires in COVID-19. Study information: Material from acute and convalescent COVID-19 was sourced from the United States, Italy and Spain. T cells, B-cell-depleted T cells, or PBMCs provided the cDNA or gDNA that served as material.

Clones were read by immunoSEQ multiplex PCR, and TCRdb kept only the in-frame ones, dropping some. This table has around 150,000 clones, more than 75% appearing once. The ends were cut back, 3 bases at V and 3 bases at J, with 14 bases in the middle. The CDR3 covers 15 residues. CDR1 is MNHEY and CDR2 is SMNVEV in the germline V gene (reference sequence). Sequencing used peripheral blood. The V call is TRBV27, the J call TRBJ1-2; D remains ambiguous. The clonotype was recovered from a man in his forties with acute or convalescent COVID-19. CDR3 coding DNA: TGTGCCAGCAGTTTGGAGGGATCCCCCCACTATGGCTACACCTTC. Translating it yields CASSLEGSPHYGYTF.